The subject of this entry is one T cell receptor (beta chain). Its antigen is still unknown. Per-base qualities were not stored, and no clone one base away is much larger. This sample is drawn from a study of shared clonotypes between healthy human individuals (TCRdb year 2020). Background for the entire study: Two women and a few men aged 18 to 49 years were included in the cohort. Leukapheresis yielded between about 0.8 and 8.9 billion PBMCs per donor. To increase sequencing depth and limit assay-specific biases, TCR repertoire library preparation and sequencing were carried out by different laboratories using diverse techniques. Blood TCR repertoires of five healthy adults were deeply sequenced to estimate repertoire size and the extent of clonotype sharing between individuals. Per donor, three plates each were used for CD4 naive and CD4 memory, two for CD8 naive, and one for CD8 memory.

Overall study outcomes, separate from this receptor: Higher generation probabilities were observed for clonotypes shared by all four sorted-subset donors than for non-shared clonotypes. Incomplete sequencing was indicated by rarefaction of sorted-subset datasets, despite the large sequencing depth. Pairwise subsampling indicated that sequencing depth was expected to affect the degree of clonotype sharing among donors. Sampling was restricted to blood, and TCR repertoires in tissues likely differ from the TCR repertoires found in blood. Across four donors, approximately 5% of naive CD4, 3.5% of naive CD8, 2.3% of memory CD4, and 0.4% of memory CD8 clonotypes were shared. Naive subsets generally had larger estimated clonotype richness than memory subsets did. The small number of donors limited the genetic and exposure-history diversity represented.

The V end loses 6 bases and the J end loses 1 base, and a stretch of 12 bases separates them. Looking up the germline V gene yields CDR1 MDHEN and CDR2 SYDVKM. The CDR3, cysteine through phenylalanine, is 15 amino acids long. The read is trimmed to its CDR3 DNA, 45 bases read in frame from base 1. The donors were healthy, HIV-negative adults who had no recently reported acute infections or vaccinations. Only Caucasian adults living in Nashville, Tennessee, USA were represented among the donors. CD4+ T cells were enriched by magnetic negative selection; naive cells were then positively selected on CD45RA, and the negative fraction formed the memory subset. After blood collection by leukapheresis, PBMCs were isolated using Ficoll-Histopaque density gradient centrifugation and then cryopreserved in the vapor phase of liquid nitrogen. Analytical flow cytometry was used to check the purity and quantity of each magnetically sorted T cell population. Genomic DNA was isolated from each sorted fraction and quantified by UV absorbance on a Nanodrop 2000c.

Using the deep immunoSEQ assay, TCR CDR3 regions were amplified from genomic DNA by multiplex PCR. Extracted genomic DNA from each cell subset was spread evenly across all wells of several immunoSEQ 96-well plates, with each plate serving as a replicate. For sorted subsets, around 200 ng genomic DNA, equal to 25,000 to 35,000 T cell genomes, was loaded into each replicate PCR. Purified libraries were quantified with a Qubit 3.0 fluorometer, sized on a Bioanalyzer 2100, and re-quantified with the KAPA Library Quantification kit. Every immunoSEQ 96-well plate was sequenced on a separate single-read 150-cycle Illumina NextSeq 550 flow cell. The authors processed their data as follows. Because the immunoSEQ output included only junctional sequences and no quality scores, the filtering could not be the same as the filtering used for full-length reads. To assign V/J genes and CDR3, sequences were annotated using PyIR, a Python wrapper for IgBLAST v1.9, with IMGT germline references. Any read was removed if the V/J assignment was weak (E-value above 1e-6), the CDR3 was missing, or the read contained stop codons, out-of-frame junctions, or ambiguous translated residues. V3J clonotypes were defined as sequences sharing the same inferred V gene, J gene, and CDR3 amino acid sequence. To compute the percentage overlap between repertoires, the number of shared unique clonotypes was divided by the size of the smaller repertoire. Richness of each repertoire was evaluated using RTK rarefaction, the Chao1 estimator, and Recon v2.1 estimates of unobserved clonotypes. For all TCRbeta clonotypes obtained by the gDNA method from a few donors, generation probabilities were computed with OLGA. In TCRdb, the immuneACCESS table is reduced to in-frame sequences with V and J assigned. These tables do not hold every clone; where another copy was compared, an unresolved V gene accounts for under half, and the others remain unexplained. From that table come the V and J calls and clone size; the DNA was used to work out D and trimming. The sample contains about 2.3 million clones, about 92% of them found a single time. The ten top clones hold about 0.41% of the sample.

The chain uses TRBV28 and TRBJ2-2, with the D gene possibly TRBD1 or TRBD2, each one fitting 5 bases. Input material: naive CD4+ T cells from PBMCs. This specimen's cell subset or site label, interpreted: CD45RA+ positively selected. The origin of this receptor is a man between 18 and 29 years old in good health. Some clones in this sample may be carry-over from other donors' samples. The CDR3 region: CASSRGGRNTGELFF. The DNA reads as follows: TGTGCCAGCAGCCGGGGCGGTAGGAACACCGGGGAGCTGTTTTTT. Here the CDR3 is joined to the reference TRBV28 and TRBJ2-2 genes, and the full variable domain is: DVKVTQSSRYLVKRTGEKVFLECVQDMDHENMFWYRQDPGLGLRLIYFSYDVKMKEKGDIPEGYSVSREKKERFSLILESASTNQTSMYLCASSRGGRNTGELFFGEGSRLTVL.